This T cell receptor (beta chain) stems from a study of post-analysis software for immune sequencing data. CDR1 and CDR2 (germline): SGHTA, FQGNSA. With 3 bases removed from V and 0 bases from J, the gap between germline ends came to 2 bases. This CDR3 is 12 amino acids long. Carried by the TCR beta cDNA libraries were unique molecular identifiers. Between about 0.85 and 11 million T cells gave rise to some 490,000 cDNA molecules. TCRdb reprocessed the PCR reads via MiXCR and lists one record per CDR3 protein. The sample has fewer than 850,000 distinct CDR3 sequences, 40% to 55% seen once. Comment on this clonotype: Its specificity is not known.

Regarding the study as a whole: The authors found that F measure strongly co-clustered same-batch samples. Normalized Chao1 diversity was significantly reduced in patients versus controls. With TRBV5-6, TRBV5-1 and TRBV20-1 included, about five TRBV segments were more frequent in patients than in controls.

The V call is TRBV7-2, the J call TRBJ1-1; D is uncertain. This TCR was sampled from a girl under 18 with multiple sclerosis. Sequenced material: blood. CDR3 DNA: TGTGCCAGCAGCTTTGTGAACACTGAAGCTTTCTTT. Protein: CASSFVNTEAFF.